This T cell receptor (beta chain) was identified in a study of blood T cells in healthy people across ages. Study-wide results and caveats: Older age coincided with a roughly linear decline in TCR beta diversity per million T cells. Donor CMV infection status was unknown, possibly confounding age-related changes in expanded clonotypes.

This clonotype was counted many times. Antigen specificity is unknown. The CDR3 consists of 15 residues. Per the germline V gene, CDR1 is SGHRS and CDR2 is YFSETQ. The J segment lost 3 bases and the V segment lost 0 bases, leaving 5 bases of the junction unmatched. A second PCR of about 7 to 12 cycles used a sample-barcoded 5' primer and a J-beta primer mix. Every molecule of cDNA carried a tag from a template-switch adaptor with 12 random nucleotides. The yield of each sample was at least 2.5 million CDR3-containing paired-end reads. TCRdb passed the 5' RACE reads through MiXCR, listing each CDR3 protein once. The sample includes about 1.1 million distinct CDR3 sequences, 35% to 40% of them seen just once.

V is TRBV5-1 and J is TRBJ2-5, with 7 bases fitting TRBD2. The sequenced sample consisted of blood. The source is a man aged 18 to 35 in good health. CDR3 loop: CASSLGAGPKETQYF. The CDR3 bases are TGCGCCAGCAGCTTGGGAGCGGGGCCAAAAGAGACCCAGTACTTC.